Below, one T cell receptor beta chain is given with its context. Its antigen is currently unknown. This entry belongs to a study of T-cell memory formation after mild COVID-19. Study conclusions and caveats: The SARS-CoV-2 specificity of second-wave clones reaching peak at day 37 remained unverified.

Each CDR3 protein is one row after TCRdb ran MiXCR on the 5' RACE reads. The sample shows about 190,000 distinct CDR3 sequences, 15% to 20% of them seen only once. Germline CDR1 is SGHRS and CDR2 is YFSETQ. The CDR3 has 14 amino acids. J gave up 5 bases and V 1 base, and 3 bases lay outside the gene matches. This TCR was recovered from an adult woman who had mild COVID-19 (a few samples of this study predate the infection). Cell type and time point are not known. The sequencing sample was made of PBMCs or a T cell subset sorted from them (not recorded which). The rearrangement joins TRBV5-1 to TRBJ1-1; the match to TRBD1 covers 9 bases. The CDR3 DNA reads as TGCGCCAGCAGCTTGCGACAGGGGGGGACTGAAGCTTTCTTT. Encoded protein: CASSLRQGGTEAFF.